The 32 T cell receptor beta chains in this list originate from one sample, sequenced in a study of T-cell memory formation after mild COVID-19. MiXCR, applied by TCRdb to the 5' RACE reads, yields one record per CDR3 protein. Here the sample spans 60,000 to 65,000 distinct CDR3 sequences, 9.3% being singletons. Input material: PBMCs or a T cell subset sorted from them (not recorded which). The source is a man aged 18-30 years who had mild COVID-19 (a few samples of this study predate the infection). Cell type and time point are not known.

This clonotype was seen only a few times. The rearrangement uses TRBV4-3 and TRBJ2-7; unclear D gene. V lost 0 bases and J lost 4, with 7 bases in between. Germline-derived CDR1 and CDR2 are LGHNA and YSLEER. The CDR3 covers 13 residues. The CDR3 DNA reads TGCGCCAGCAGCCAAGATGCGAGGTACGAGCAGTACTTC. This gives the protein CASSQDARYEQYF.

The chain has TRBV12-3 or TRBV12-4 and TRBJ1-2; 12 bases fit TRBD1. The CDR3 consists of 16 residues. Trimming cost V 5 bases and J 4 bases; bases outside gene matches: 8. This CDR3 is CASSPTGTGGSYGYTF. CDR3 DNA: TGTGCCAGCAGTCCCACAGGGACAGGGGGCTCCTATGGCTACACCTTC.

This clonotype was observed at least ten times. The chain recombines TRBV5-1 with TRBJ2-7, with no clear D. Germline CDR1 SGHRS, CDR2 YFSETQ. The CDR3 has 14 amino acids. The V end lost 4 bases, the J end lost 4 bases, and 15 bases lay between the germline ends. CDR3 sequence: CASSPLDLRYEQYF. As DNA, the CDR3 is TGCGCCAGCAGCCCGCTTGACTTACGATACGAGCAGTACTTC.

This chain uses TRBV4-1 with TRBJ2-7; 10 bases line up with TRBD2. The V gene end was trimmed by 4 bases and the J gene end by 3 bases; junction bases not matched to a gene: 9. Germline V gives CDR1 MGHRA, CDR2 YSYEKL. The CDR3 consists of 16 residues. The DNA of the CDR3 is TGCGCCAGCAGCCCAACGGCGCTAGCGGGGGACTACGAGCAGTACTTC. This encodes CASSPTALAGDYEQYF.

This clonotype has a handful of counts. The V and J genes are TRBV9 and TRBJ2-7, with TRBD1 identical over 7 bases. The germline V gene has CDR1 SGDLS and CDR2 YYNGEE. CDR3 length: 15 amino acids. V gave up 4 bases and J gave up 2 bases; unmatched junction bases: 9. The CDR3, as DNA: TGTGCCAGCAGCTTCGGACAGGCCGCGACCTACGAGCAGTACTTC. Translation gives CASSFGQAATYEQYF.

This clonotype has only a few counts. The chain's CDR3 is CASSPTSGGARDTQYF. In DNA form, the CDR3 reads TGTGCCAGCAGTCCCACTAGCGGGGGGGCAAGAGATACGCAGTATTTT. The rearrangement joins TRBV6-5 to TRBJ2-3; 13 nucleotides match TRBD2. J was trimmed by 5 bases and V by 5 bases; bases with no gene match: 7. Per germline, CDR1 MNHEY and CDR2 SVGAGI. This CDR3 comprises 16 residues.

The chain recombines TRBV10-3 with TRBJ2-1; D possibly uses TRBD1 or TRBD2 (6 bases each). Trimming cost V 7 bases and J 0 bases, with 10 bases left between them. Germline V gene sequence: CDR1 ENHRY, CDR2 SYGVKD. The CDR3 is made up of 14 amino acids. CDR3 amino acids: CAITKGGSYNEQFF. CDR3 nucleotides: TGTGCCATCACCAAGGGGGGCTCCTACAATGAGCAGTTCTTC.

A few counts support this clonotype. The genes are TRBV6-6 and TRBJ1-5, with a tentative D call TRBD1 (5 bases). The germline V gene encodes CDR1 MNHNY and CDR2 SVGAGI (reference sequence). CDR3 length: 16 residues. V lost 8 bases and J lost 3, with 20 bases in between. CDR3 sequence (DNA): TGTGCCAGCGTCCAAGCGGGGGGATCCTTCAATCAGCCCCAGCATTTT. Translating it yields CASVQAGGSFNQPQHF.

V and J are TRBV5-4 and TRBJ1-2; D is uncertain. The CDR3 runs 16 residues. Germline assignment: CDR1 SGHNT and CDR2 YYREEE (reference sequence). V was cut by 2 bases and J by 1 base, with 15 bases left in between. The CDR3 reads CASSFGGGKSNYGYTF. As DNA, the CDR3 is TGTGCCAGCAGCTTCGGCGGCGGGAAGAGTAACTATGGCTACACCTTC.

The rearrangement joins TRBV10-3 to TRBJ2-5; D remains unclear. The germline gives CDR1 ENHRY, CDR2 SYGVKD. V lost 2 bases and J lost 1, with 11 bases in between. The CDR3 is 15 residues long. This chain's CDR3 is CAISEGQPSQETQYF. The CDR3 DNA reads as TGTGCCATCAGTGAGGGTCAACCAAGCCAAGAGACCCAGTACTTC.

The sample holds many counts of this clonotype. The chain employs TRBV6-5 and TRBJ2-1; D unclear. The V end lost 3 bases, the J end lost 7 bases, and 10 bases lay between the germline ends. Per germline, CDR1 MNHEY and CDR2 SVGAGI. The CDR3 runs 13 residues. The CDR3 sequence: CASSYSRGNEQFF. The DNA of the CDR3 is TGTGCCAGCAGTTATTCCCGCGGAAATGAGCAGTTCTTC.

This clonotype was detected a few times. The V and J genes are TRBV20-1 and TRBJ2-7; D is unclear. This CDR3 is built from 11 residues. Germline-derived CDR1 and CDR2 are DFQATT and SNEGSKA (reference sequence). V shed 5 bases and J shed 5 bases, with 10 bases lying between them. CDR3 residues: CSARVVHEQYV. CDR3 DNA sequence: TGCAGTGCTCGTGTAGTACACGAGCAGTACGTC.

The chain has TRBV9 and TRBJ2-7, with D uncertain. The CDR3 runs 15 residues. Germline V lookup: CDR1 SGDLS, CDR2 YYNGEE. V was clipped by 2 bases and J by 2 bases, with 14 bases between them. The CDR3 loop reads CASSVDPAPAYEQYF. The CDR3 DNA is TGTGCCAGCAGCGTTGACCCAGCTCCGGCCTACGAGCAGTACTTC.

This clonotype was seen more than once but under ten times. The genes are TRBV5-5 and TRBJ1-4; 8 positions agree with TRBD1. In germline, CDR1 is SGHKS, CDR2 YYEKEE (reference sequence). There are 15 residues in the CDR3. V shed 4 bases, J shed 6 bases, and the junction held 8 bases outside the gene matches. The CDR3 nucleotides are TGTGCCAGCAGCCCCTGGACAGGGAGGGATGAAAAACTGTTTTTT. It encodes CASSPWTGRDEKLFF.

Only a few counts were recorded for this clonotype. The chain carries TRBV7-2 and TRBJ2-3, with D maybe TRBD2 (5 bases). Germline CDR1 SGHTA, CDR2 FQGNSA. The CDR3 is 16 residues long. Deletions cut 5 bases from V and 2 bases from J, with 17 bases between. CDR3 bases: TGTGCCAGCAGCACCCATGCCTCGGGAATCACAGATACGCAGTATTTT. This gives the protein CASSTHASGITDTQYF.

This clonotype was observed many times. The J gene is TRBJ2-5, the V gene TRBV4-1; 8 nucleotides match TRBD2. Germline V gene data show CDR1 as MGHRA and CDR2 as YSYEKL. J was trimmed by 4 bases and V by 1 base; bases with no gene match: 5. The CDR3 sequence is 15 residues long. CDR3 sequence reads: CASSQVPGGRETQYF. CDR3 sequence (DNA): TGCGCCAGCAGCCAAGTCCCGGGGGGGAGAGAGACCCAGTACTTC.

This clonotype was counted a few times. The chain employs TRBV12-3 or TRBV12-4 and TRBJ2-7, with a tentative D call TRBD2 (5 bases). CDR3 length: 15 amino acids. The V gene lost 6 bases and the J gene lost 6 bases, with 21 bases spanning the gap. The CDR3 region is CASSLGSGRLLEQYF. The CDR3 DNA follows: TGTGCCAGCAGCCTCGGGTCCGGACGACTACTCGAGCAGTACTTC.

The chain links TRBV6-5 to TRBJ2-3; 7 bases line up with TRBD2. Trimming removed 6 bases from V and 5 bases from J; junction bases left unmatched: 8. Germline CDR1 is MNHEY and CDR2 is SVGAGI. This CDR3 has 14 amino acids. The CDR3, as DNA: TGTGCCAGCAGGTCCGAAGCGGGACGAGATACGCAGTATTTT. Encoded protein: CASRSEAGRDTQYF.

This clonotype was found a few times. This CDR3 reads CASSTRQAENEKLFF. CDR3 coding DNA: TGTGCCAGTAGTACTCGACAGGCGGAGAATGAAAAACTGTTTTTT. The chain combines TRBV19 with TRBJ1-4, with D possibly being TRBD1 (6 bases). The germline V gene has CDR1 LNHDA and CDR2 SQIVND (reference sequence). Trimming removed 4 bases from V and 5 bases from J, with 14 bases in between. This CDR3 region has 15 residues.

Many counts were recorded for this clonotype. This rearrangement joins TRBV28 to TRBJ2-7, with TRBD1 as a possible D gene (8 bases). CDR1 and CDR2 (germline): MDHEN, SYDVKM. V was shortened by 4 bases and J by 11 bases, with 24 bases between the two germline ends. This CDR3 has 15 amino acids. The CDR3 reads CASSSPGQGGSGEYF. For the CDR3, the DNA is TGTGCCAGCAGTTCACCCGGACAGGGAGGGAGTGGGGAGTACTTC.

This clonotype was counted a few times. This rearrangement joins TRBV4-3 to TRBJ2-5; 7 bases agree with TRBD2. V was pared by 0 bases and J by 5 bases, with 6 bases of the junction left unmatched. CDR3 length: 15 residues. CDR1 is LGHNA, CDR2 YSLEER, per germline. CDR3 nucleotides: TGCGCCAGCAGCCAAGATCGGTGGGGGGGGGAGACCCAGTACTTC. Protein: CASSQDRWGGETQYF.

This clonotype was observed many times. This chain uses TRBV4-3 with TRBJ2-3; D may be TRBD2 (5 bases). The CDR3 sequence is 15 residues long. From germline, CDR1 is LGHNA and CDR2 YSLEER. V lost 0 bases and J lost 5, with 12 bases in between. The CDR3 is CASSQDLRGLDTQYF. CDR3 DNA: TGCGCCAGCAGCCAAGATCTTCGGGGTCTAGATACGCAGTATTTT.

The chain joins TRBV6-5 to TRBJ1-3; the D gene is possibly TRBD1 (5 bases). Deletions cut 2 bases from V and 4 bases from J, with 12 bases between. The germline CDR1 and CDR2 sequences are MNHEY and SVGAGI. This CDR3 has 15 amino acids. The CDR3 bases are TGTGCCAGCAGTTACAGGATTGGGGCCGGAAACACCATATATTTT. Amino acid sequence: CASSYRIGAGNTIYF.

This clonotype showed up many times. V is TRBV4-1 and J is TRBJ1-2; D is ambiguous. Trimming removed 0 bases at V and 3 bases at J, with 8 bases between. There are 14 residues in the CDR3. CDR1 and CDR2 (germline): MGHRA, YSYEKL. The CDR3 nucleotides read TGCGCCAGCAGCCAAGACGCAGCCTACTATGGCTACACCTTC. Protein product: CASSQDAAYYGYTF.

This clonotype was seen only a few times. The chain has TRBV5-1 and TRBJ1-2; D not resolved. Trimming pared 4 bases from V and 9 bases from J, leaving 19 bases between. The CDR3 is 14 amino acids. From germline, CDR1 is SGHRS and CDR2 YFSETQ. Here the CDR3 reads CASSPAPQDGSYTF. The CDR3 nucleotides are TGCGCCAGCAGCCCGGCGCCCCAGGACGGCAGCTACACCTTC.

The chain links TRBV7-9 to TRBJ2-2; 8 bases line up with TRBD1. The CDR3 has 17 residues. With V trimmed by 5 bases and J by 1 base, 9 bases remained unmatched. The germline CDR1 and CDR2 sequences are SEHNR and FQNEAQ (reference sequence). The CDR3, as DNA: TGTGCCAGCAGCCGAGGGCCAGGGGGCTTGAACACCGGGGAGCTGTTTTTT. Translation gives CASSRGPGGLNTGELFF.

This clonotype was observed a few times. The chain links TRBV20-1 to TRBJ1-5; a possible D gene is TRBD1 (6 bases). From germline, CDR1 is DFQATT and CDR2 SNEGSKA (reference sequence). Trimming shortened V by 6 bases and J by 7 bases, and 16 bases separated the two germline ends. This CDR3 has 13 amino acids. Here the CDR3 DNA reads TGCAGTGCAATCCGGGGGCCGCGACAGCCCCAGCATTTT. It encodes CSAIRGPRQPQHF.

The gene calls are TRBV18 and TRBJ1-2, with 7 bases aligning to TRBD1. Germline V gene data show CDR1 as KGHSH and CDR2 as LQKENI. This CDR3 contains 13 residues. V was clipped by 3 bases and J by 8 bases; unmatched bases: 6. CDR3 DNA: TGTGCCAGCTCACCGGACAGGCTCTACGGCTACACCTTC. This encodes CASSPDRLYGYTF.

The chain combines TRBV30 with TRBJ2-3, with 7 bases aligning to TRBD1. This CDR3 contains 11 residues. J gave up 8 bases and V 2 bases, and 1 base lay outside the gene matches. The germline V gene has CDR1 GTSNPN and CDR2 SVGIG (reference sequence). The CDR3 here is CAWSRGRTQYF. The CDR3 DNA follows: TGTGCCTGGAGTAGGGGGCGTACGCAGTATTTT.

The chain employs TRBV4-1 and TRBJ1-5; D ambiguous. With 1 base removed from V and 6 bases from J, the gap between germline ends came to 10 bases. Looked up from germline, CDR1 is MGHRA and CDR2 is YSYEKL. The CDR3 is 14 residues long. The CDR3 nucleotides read TGCGCCAGCAGCCAAGTTGGAGGCGGTCAGCCCCAGCATTTT. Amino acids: CASSQVGGGQPQHF.

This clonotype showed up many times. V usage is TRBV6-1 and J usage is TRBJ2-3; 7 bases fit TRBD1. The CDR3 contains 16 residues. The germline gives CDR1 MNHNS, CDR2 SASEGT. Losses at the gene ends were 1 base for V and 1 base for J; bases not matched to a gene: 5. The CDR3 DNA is TGTGCCAGCAGTGAAGTGCCTGGACAGGGCACAGATACGCAGTATTTT. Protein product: CASSEVPGQGTDTQYF.

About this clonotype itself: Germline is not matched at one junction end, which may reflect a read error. The CDR3: CASGGYSTYNDQFF. The CDR3 region has the DNA TGTGCCAGCGGAGGATACAGCACTTACAATGATCAGTTCTTC. The chain uses TRBV9 and TRBJ2-1; weak D call: TRBD2 (5 bases). The CDR3 has 14 residues. CDR1 and CDR2 from the germline V gene are SGDLS and YYNGEE.